These T cell receptor beta chains were read from a single sample in a study of blood T cell repertoires in COVID-19. Method: immunoSEQ multiplex PCR; TCRdb's copy keeps in-frame clones and lacks some. In the table there are some 250,000 clones, 85% to 90% of which are singletons. The sequenced sample was PBMCs or T cells enriched from blood (not recorded which). These receptors were collected from a man between 18 and 35 years old who had recovered from COVID-19. Both conserved end residues are part of each CDR3. D genes are given only for firm matches. Size is stated for part of the rows, as once, few or many counts, or as a class when the clone is expanded.

TRBD1,.,TRBV7-9,TRBJ1-2,TGTGCCAGCAGCGACGGACAGGGTTATGGCTACACCTTC,CASSDGQGYGYTF
TRBD2,.,TRBV3-1/TRBV3-2,TRBJ2-1,TGTGCCAGCAGCCAAGATTGGGGGGAGGGAAGCAATGAGCAGTTCTTC,CASSQDWGEGSNEQFF
.,.,TRBV9,TRBJ2-2,TGTGCCAGCAACGCCGGGTCCACGAACACCGGGGAGCTGTTTTTT,CASNAGSTNTGELFF
TRBD1,.,TRBV11-2,TRBJ2-5,TGTGCCAGCAGCCCCCGAGGGGGCCTCGGGGAGACCCAGTACTTC,CASSPRGGLGETQYF
.,.,TRBV11-2,TRBJ1-5,TGTGCCAGCAGCCGGACTGGAAGCAATCAGCCCCAGCATTTT,CASSRTGSNQPQHF
TRBD2,.,TRBV5-1,TRBJ2-3,TGCGCCAGCAGCGGGGGACTAGCGGTTCCAGATACGCAGTATTTT,CASSGGLAVPDTQYF
.,.,TRBV30,TRBJ1-2,TGTGCCTGGAGTGTAAATGCCCGTTTAACAGTCTATGGCTACACCTTC,CAWSVNARLTVYGYTF
.,once,TRBV28,TRBJ2-1,TGTGCCAGCAGCCACAGGGCTGAGGCCTACAATGAGCAGTTCTTC,CASSHRAEAYNEQFF
.,.,TRBV12-3/TRBV12-4,TRBJ2-5,TGTGCCAGCAGTTTCGAGGAGACCCAGTACTTC,CASSFEETQYF
TRBD1,.,TRBV28,TRBJ1-4,TGTGCCAGCAGCCGCAGACAGGGTGTGAATGAAAAACTGTTTTTT,CASSRRQGVNEKLFF
TRBD1,.,TRBV24-1,TRBJ2-7,TGTGCCACCAGTGATTCCGGGACAGGGTTGGACGAGCAGTACTTC,CATSDSGTGLDEQYF
TRBD1,.,TRBV19,TRBJ1-4,TGTGCCAGTAGTAAGATAACAGGGGCAACTAATGAAAAACTGTTTTTT,CASSKITGATNEKLFF
TRBD2,.,TRBV5-1,TRBJ2-3,TGCGCCAGCAGCCCCAGACTAGCGGGGGATCAGGATACGCAGTATTTT,CASSPRLAGDQDTQYF
TRBD1,.,TRBV6-5,TRBJ2-1,TGTGCCAGCAGTTACTCGGGACAGGAGCAGTTCTTC,CASSYSGQEQFF
TRBD2,.,TRBV24-1,TRBJ2-1,TGTGCCACCAGTCCAAAAGTAGCGGGAGGGCCGGAGCTCGCGCAGTTCTTC,CATSPKVAGGPELAQFF
.,.,TRBV28,TRBJ1-2,TGTGCCAGCAGTTCGGGGGGGAACCCTTACTATGGCTACACCTTC,CASSSGGNPYYGYTF
.,.,TRBV2,TRBJ2-5,TGTGCCAGCAAACTGGGACAAAGGGAGACCCAGTACTTC,CASKLGQRETQYF
.,.,TRBV7-9,TRBJ1-2,TGTGCCAGCAGCCCCGGGACTCACTATGGCTACACCTTC,CASSPGTHYGYTF
.,.,TRBV7-2,TRBJ2-5,TGTGCCAGCAGCTTACTTTTCGAGACCCAGTACTTC,CASSLLFETQYF
.,.,TRBV19,TRBJ2-1,TGTGCCAGTAACCCCACTGGGGAGGTCTTGGGGCAGTTCTTC,CASNPTGEVLGQFF
.,.,TRBV6-5,TRBJ1-1,TGTGCCAGCACGTTATACACTGAAGCTTTCTTT,CASTLYTEAFF
.,.,TRBV11-3,TRBJ1-3,TGTGCCAGCAGCTTCGAACAGGGTGGCTCTGGAAACACCATATATTTT,CASSFEQGGSGNTIYF
TRBD2,.,TRBV6-2/TRBV6-3,TRBJ2-1,TGTGCCAGCAGCTTGGGACTAGCGAATTACAATGAGCAGTTCTTC,CASSLGLANYNEQFF
TRBD2,few,TRBV7-9,TRBJ2-5,TGTGCCAGCAGCCGTACGAACCTGGGACTAGGTGGTGGAGAGACCCAGTACTTC,CASSRTNLGLGGGETQYF
.,few,TRBV4-1,TRBJ1-1,TGCGCCAGCAGCCAAGTGGTCAGGAACACTGAAGCTTTCTTT,CASSQVVRNTEAFF
TRBD2,once,TRBV25-1,TRBJ2-3,TGTGCCAGCAGCGAAGGGCCTAGCGGGGACACAGATACGCAGTATTTT,CASSEGPSGDTDTQYF
TRBD1,once,TRBV10-3,TRBJ1-6,TGTGCCATCAGTCCGGGACAGGGGTCCGGAGTGGCTAATTCACCCCTCCACTTT,CAISPGQGSGVANSPLHF
TRBD1,.,TRBV5-6,TRBJ1-5,TGTGCCAGCAGCTCCCGGGACAGTGGGATTAATCAGCCCCAGCATTTT,CASSSRDSGINQPQHF
.,.,TRBV30,TRBJ1-1,TGTGCCGCTAACCAACCTTCAAAAAACACTGAAGCTTTCTTT,CAANQPSKNTEAFF
.,.,TRBV5-1,TRBJ2-4,TGCGCCAGCAGCTTGGATGCGGGAAGCAAAAACATTCAGTACTTC,CASSLDAGSKNIQYF
TRBD1,.,TRBV29-1,TRBJ2-1,TGCAGCGGGGAAGGGACAGACTACTACAATGAGCAGTTCTTC,CSGEGTDYYNEQFF
.,.,TRBV3-1/TRBV3-2,TRBJ2-4,TGTGCCAGCAGCCCCGGTGGGAGGGGGAGGAACATTCAGTACTTC,CASSPGGRGRNIQYF